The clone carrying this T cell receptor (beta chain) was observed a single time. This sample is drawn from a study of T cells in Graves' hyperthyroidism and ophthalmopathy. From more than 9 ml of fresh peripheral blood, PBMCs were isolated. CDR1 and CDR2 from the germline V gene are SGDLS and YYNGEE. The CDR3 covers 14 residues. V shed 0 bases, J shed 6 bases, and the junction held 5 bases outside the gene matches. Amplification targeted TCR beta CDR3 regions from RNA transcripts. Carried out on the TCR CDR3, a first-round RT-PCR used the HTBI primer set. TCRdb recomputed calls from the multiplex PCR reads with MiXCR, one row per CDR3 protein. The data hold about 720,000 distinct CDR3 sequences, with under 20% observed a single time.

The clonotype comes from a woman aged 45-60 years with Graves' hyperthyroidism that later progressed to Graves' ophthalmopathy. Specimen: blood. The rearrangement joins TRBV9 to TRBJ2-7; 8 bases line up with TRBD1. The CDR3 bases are TGTGCCAGCAGCGTAGGCAGGGGGCTAACCGAGCAGTACTTC. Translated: CASSVGRGLTEQYF.